One and the same sample provided the 27 T cell receptor beta chains below, sequenced in a study of OX40 agonist ivuxolimab in advanced cancers. Sequencing was performed with immunoSEQ multiplex PCR; in TCRdb, only in-frame clones are kept and a portion is missing. The profile shows about 69,000 clones, approximately 80% of them singletons. Sequenced here: CD4+ or CD8+ T cells sorted from blood, sampled in a trial of the OX40 agonist ivuxolimab. The receptor set was obtained from an adult with an advanced solid tumor such as melanoma, head and neck, liver or kidney cancer.

The chain employs TRBV4-2 and TRBJ2-3; TRBD2 matches 12 bases. The CDR3 sequence is 18 residues long. CDR1 and CDR2 (germline): LGHNA, YNFKEQ. With 0 bases clipped from V and 2 bases from J, the junction kept 6 bases outside the gene matches. In DNA form, the CDR3 reads TGTGCCAGCAGCCAAGATCTAGCGGGGGGGGTTCCCACAGATACGCAGTATTTT. This sequence encodes CASSQDLAGGVPTDTQYF.

V usage is TRBV6-5 and J usage is TRBJ2-1; possible D gene TRBD2, 6 bases. This CDR3 has 13 amino acids. Trimming left V 5 bases short and J 4 bases short, with 9 bases between. Per the germline V gene, CDR1 is MNHEY and CDR2 is SVGAGI. The CDR3 sequence is CASSRLGYNEQFF. DNA of the CDR3: TGTGCCAGCAGTCGACTAGGTTACAATGAGCAGTTCTTC.

Only a few counts were recorded for this clone. The chain links TRBV5-3 to TRBJ2-7; D is unresolved. TRBV5-3 is known as an ORF, though its function is uncertain. The CDR3 is made up of 15 amino acids. V was shortened by 7 bases and J by 0 bases, with 17 bases between the two germline ends. CDR3 sequence (DNA): TGTGCCAGACAGACGGGCAACCGATCCTCCTACGAGCAGTACTTC. Residues: CARQTGNRSSYEQYF.

The chain couples TRBV2 to TRBJ2-3; TRBD2 aligns across 12 bases. With V trimmed by 6 bases and J by 3 bases, 4 bases remained unmatched. The germline CDR1 and CDR2 sequences are SNHLY and FYNNEI. The CDR3 length is 15 residues. CDR3 sequence: CASRASGGATDTQYF. The CDR3 coding sequence is TGTGCCAGCAGAGCTAGCGGGGGGGCTACAGATACGCAGTATTTT.

The gene calls are TRBV28 and TRBJ1-1; TRBD1 aligns across 7 bases. J gave up 10 bases and V 5 bases, and 7 bases lay outside the gene matches. Per the germline V gene, CDR1 is MDHEN and CDR2 is SYDVKM. This CDR3 is 12 amino acids long. CDR3 protein: CASSQSDRVAFF. The CDR3 region has the DNA TGTGCCAGCAGTCAAAGCGACAGGGTAGCTTTCTTT. The entire variable domain, with the rest obtained from reference TRBV28 and TRBJ1-1, is as follows: DVKVTQSSRYLVKRTGEKVFLECVQDMDHENMFWYRQDPGLGLRLIYFSYDVKMKEKGDIPEGYSVSREKKERFSLILESASTNQTSMYLCASSQSDRVAFFGQGTRLTVV.

The chain carries TRBV6-5 and TRBJ1-4; unclear D gene. The CDR3 covers 13 residues. Trimming shortened V by 7 bases and J by 7 bases, and 13 bases separated the two germline ends. The germline V gene has CDR1 MNHEY and CDR2 SVGAGI. DNA for the CDR3: TGTGCCAGCAAACCTCAAGGGAGTGAAAAACTGTTTTTT. Protein: CASKPQGSEKLFF.

The chain is built from TRBV14 and TRBJ2-2, with D hard to call. Trimming took off 0 bases at V and 3 bases at J, with 2 bases between the two ends. The germline V gene has CDR1 SGHDN and CDR2 FVKESK. The CDR3 spans 13 residues. DNA of the CDR3: TGTGCCAGCAGCCAAGACTACACCGGGGAGCTGTTTTTT. Translated: CASSQDYTGELFF. Full variable domain (remainder filled in from reference TRBV14 and TRBJ2-2): EAGVTQFPSHSVIEKGQTVTLRCDPISGHDNLYWYRRVMGKEIKFLLHFVKESKQDESGMPNNRFLAERTGGTYSTLKVQPAELEDSGVYFCASSQDYTGELFFGEGSRLTVL.

V and J are TRBV9 and TRBJ2-1, with TRBD2 matching over 8 bases. This CDR3 spans 15 amino acids. Germline-derived CDR1 and CDR2 are SGDLS and YYNGEE. With 0 bases clipped from V and 7 bases from J, the junction kept 6 bases outside the gene matches. For the CDR3, the DNA is TGTGCCAGCAGCGTAGTAGCGGGGCATAGGAATGAGCAGTTCTTC. This gives the protein CASSVVAGHRNEQFF.

The rearrangement links TRBV5-1 to TRBJ2-7; perhaps TRBD1 as D (6 bases). V lost 0 bases and J lost 2, with 18 bases in between. The CDR3 extends over 17 amino acids. CDR1 is SGHRS, CDR2 YFSETQ, per germline. CDR3 protein: CASSLAPTGSSTYEQYF. In DNA, the CDR3 is TGCGCCAGCAGCTTGGCCCCTACAGGGTCTAGCACCTACGAGCAGTACTTC.

V usage is TRBV28 and J usage is TRBJ2-1, with 8 bases fitting TRBD2. Germline CDR1 MDHEN, CDR2 SYDVKM. The V gene end was trimmed by 5 bases and the J gene end by 2 bases; junction bases not matched to a gene: 5. This CDR3 spans 15 amino acids. The CDR3 reads CASSRLAPAYNEQFF. Written as DNA, the CDR3 is TGTGCCAGCAGTAGACTAGCGCCTGCCTACAATGAGCAGTTCTTC.

The chain carries TRBV18 and TRBJ2-7, with no clear D. V dropped 2 bases and J dropped 0 bases, with 14 bases sitting between them. CDR3 length: 16 amino acids. Per germline, CDR1 KGHSH and CDR2 LQKENI. The CDR3 DNA follows: TGTGCCAGCTCACCAGGGTCCCGGACGGACTCCTACGAGCAGTACTTC. Its translation is CASSPGSRTDSYEQYF.

This clone came up a few times. The chain recombines TRBV5-4 with TRBJ1-1, with 8 bases matching TRBD1. The CDR3 is made up of 14 amino acids. Germline V gene sequence: CDR1 SGHNT, CDR2 YYREEE (reference sequence). With 10 bases clipped from V and 0 bases from J, the junction kept 8 bases outside the gene matches. This chain's CDR3 is CAVRQGSMNTEAFF. For the CDR3, the DNA is TGTGCCGTTCGACAGGGGAGCATGAACACTGAAGCTTTCTTT. Full variable domain (outside the CDR3, taken from reference TRBV5-4 and TRBJ1-1): ETGVTQSPTHLIKTRGQQVTLRCSSQSGHNTVSWYQQALGQGPQFIFQYYREEENGRGNFPPRFSGLQFPNYSSELNVNALELDDSALYLCAVRQGSMNTEAFFGQGTRLTVV.

This chain joins TRBV7-8 and TRBJ2-2; D gene uncertain. Germline CDR1 SGHVS, CDR2 FQNEAQ. V lost 0 bases, J lost 1 base, and 6 bases lay in between. The CDR3 covers 15 residues. The CDR3 region is CASSLASQNTGELFF. The CDR3 DNA sequence: TGTGCCAGCAGCTTAGCGAGCCAGAACACCGGGGAGCTGTTTTTT.

V usage is TRBV6-5 and J usage is TRBJ2-7, with D perhaps given as TRBD1 or TRBD2 (5 bases each). Germline CDR1 and CDR2: MNHEY and SVGAGI. This CDR3 is 16 amino acids long. With 1 base removed from V and 3 bases from J, the gap between germline ends came to 16 bases. CDR3 in DNA: TGTGCCAGCAGTTACTATTCCGGGGCGCACCTCTACGAGCAGTACTTC. Amino acids: CASSYYSGAHLYEQYF.

This clone was observed a handful of times. The V call is TRBV9, the J call TRBJ1-1; D gene ambiguous. The germline V gene has CDR1 SGDLS and CDR2 YYNGEE. The V gene lost 3 bases and the J gene lost 0 bases, with 6 bases spanning the gap. This CDR3 comprises 13 residues. CDR3 bases: TGTGCCAGCAGCGCCCAGTTGAACACTGAAGCTTTCTTT. Residues: CASSAQLNTEAFF.

The chain uses TRBV29-1 and TRBJ1-2; weak D call: TRBD1 (5 bases). Germline V gives CDR1 SQVTM, CDR2 ANQGSEA. This CDR3 contains 13 residues. Trimming took 4 bases from V and 2 from J, leaving 11 bases between them. CDR3 loop: CSVGGGTNYGYTF. CDR3 in DNA: TGCAGCGTTGGAGGAGGGACCAACTATGGCTACACCTTC.

The chain employs TRBV28 and TRBJ1-5; D gene unclear. The CDR3 has 14 residues. V lost 3 bases and J lost 3, with 9 bases in between. Germline CDR1 MDHEN, CDR2 SYDVKM. CDR3 amino acids: CASSFETTNQPQHF. The CDR3 DNA is TGTGCCAGCAGTTTTGAGACTACCAATCAGCCCCAGCATTTT.

This clone was seen only once. The chain carries TRBV2 and TRBJ2-2, with D hard to call. Trimming took off 2 bases at V and 7 bases at J, with 14 bases between the two ends. The CDR3 contains 15 residues. Germline values: CDR1 SNHLY, CDR2 FYNNEI. CDR3 coding DNA: TGTGCCAGCAGTGAAAGGAGCCTGGCCAACGGGGAGCTGTTTTTT. Encoded protein: CASSERSLANGELFF.

The chain couples TRBV2 to TRBJ2-2, with D perhaps matching TRBD1 or TRBD2 (5 bases each). With 2 bases removed from V and 5 bases from J, the gap between germline ends came to 12 bases. Germline CDR1 and CDR2: SNHLY and FYNNEI. The CDR3 consists of 15 residues. In DNA, the CDR3 is TGTGCCAGCAGTGAAAGAGGGGTACGGACCGGGGAGCTGTTTTTT. Protein sequence: CASSERGVRTGELFF.

V usage is TRBV29-1 and J usage is TRBJ2-3; D remains unclear. There are 12 residues in the CDR3. Trimming shortened V by 4 bases and J by 5 bases, and 10 bases separated the two germline ends. Per the germline V gene, CDR1 is SQVTM and CDR2 is ANQGSEA. The CDR3 coding sequence is TGCAGCGTTGTCATTTCAGGAGATACGCAGTATTTT. Translated: CSVVISGDTQYF.

The chain recombines TRBV10-2 with TRBJ2-3, with a weak D call TRBD1 (6 bases). The CDR3 has 14 residues. The ends were cut back, 6 bases at V and 2 bases at J, with 12 bases in the middle. Germline V gene lookup returns CDR1 WSHSY and CDR2 SAAADI. CDR3 coding DNA: TGCGCCAGCAGCTCAGGACAGCACACAGATACGCAGTATTTT. Its protein is CASSSGQHTDTQYF.

The chain combines TRBV6-5 with TRBJ1-3, with no clear D. With 7 bases removed from V and 3 bases from J, the gap between germline ends came to 7 bases. The CDR3 totals 12 residues. Germline V gene lookup returns CDR1 MNHEY and CDR2 SVGAGI. The CDR3 DNA reads TGTGCCAGCAAGTCAGTTGGAAACACCATATATTTT. As protein: CASKSVGNTIYF.

This clone was observed a few times. This rearrangement joins TRBV7-8 to TRBJ1-5; weak D call: TRBD1 (5 bases). V was cut by 4 bases and J by 1 base, with 20 bases left in between. In germline, CDR1 is SGHVS, CDR2 FQNEAQ. The CDR3 spans 18 residues. The CDR3 sequence is CASSSRTKGTGSNQPQHF. The CDR3 DNA reads TGTGCCAGCAGCTCCCGGACAAAGGGGACGGGAAGCAATCAGCCCCAGCATTTT.

The chain is built from TRBV5-1 and TRBJ2-2; D assignment may be TRBD1 or TRBD2 (5 bases each). The CDR3 spans 15 residues. The germline V gene encodes CDR1 SGHRS and CDR2 YFSETQ. V was clipped by 0 bases and J by 1 base, with 7 bases between them. The CDR3 sequence: CASSLERGNTGELFF. CDR3 bases: TGCGCCAGCAGCTTGGAGAGGGGGAACACCGGGGAGCTGTTTTTT.

The chain couples TRBV5-4 to TRBJ2-5; D is unresolved. The DNA end is a closer match to TRBJ2-7, so the J assignment may be wrong. The germline gives CDR1 SGHNT, CDR2 YYREEE (reference sequence). The CDR3 length is 14 residues. DNA for the CDR3: TGTGCCAGCAGCTTGGGTCCTAGCTCCTACGAGCAGTACTTC. Amino acids: CASSLGPSSYEQYF.

The chain combines TRBV30 with TRBJ2-3; TRBD2 aligns across 10 bases. The CDR3 sequence is 13 residues long. Trimming removed 2 bases from V and 10 bases from J; junction bases left unmatched: 6. Germline V lookup: CDR1 GTSNPN, CDR2 SVGIG (reference sequence). CDR3 nucleotide sequence: TGTGCCTGGAGTTTTAGCGGGGGGAAATCGCAGTATTTT. Protein product: CAWSFSGGKSQYF.

V usage is TRBV28 and J usage is TRBJ1-3, with 8 bases that match TRBD1. V lost 4 bases to trimming and J lost 5 bases; unmatched junction nucleotides: 7. Germline V gene data show CDR1 as MDHEN and CDR2 as SYDVKM. The CDR3 totals 15 residues. CDR3: CASSSWTGKRNTIYF. Written as DNA, the CDR3 is TGTGCCAGCAGTTCGTGGACAGGGAAGAGAAACACCATATATTTT.